This T cell receptor (beta chain) originates from a study of Ad26.COV2.S vaccination and SARS-CoV-2 variants. Broader study findings: Reported post-vaccination CD8+ and CD4+ T cell responses to spike showed substantial breadth. Recipients of vaccine and of placebo showed similar breadth of their non-spike TCR repertoires.

Germline V gives CDR1 MNHEY, CDR2 SVGAGI. Trimming shortened V by 6 bases and J by 2 bases, and 16 bases separated the two germline ends. The CDR3 totals 15 residues. Assay: immunoSEQ multiplex PCR; the TCRdb copy retains only in-frame clones and omits some. Here the sample spans about 420,000 clones, more than 75% being singletons. Stated treatment: about 20 received Ad26.COV2.S at low or high dose, single or two shots; several received placebo; per-sample allocation not given. All samples were drawn on day 63, counting from the first vaccine or placebo injection. Recruitment in Boston yielded a donor of adult age, 18-55 years. Comment on this clone: What it binds is unknown.

This TCR derives from a person between 18 and 65 years old who received the Ad26.COV2.S COVID-19 vaccine or a placebo. The gene calls are TRBV6-5 and TRBJ2-5; D may be TRBD1 (6 bases). Source: peripheral blood, taken in a trial of Ad26.COV2.S vaccine versus placebo. This CDR3 reads CASRGLGQEQETQYF. Here the CDR3 DNA reads TGTGCCAGCAGAGGACTGGGACAAGAGCAAGAGACCCAGTACTTC.